The clone carrying this T cell receptor (beta chain) was seen repeatedly, ten times or more. This entry comes from a study of blood T cell repertoires in COVID-19. Whole-study context: Acute and convalescent COVID-19 specimens originated in the United States, Italy and Spain. T cells, B-cell-depleted T cells, or PBMCs supplied cDNA or gDNA.

Per germline, CDR1 LGHNT and CDR2 FRNRAP. The ends lost 6 bases at V and 9 bases at J; junction bases unmatched: 9. This CDR3 is 15 amino acids long. Authors' methods: Amplifying reference gene primers gave estimates of nucleated cell counts. The repertoire was sequenced with immunoSEQ multiplex PCR; TCRdb's copy has only in-frame clones and lacks some. For V, J and clone size, that table is used; D and trimming come from the DNA. Altogether about 370,000 clones are present, almost 90% being singletons, with the ten largest covering about 6.5%. The material sequenced was peripheral blood. The TCR sequence derives from a man between 18 and 35 years old with active or convalescent COVID-19. J is TRBJ2-1 and V is TRBV12-5, with 12 bases fitting TRBD2. CDR3 sequence: CASGRGLAGYGEQFF. CDR3 DNA: TGTGCTAGTGGACGTGGACTAGCGGGGTATGGTGAGCAGTTCTTC.